Included here is one T cell receptor beta chain sequence, with context. Trimming removed 5 bases at V and 4 bases at J, with 11 bases between. The length of the CDR3 is 13 residues. Germline V CDR1 and CDR2: SGHRS, YFSETQ. This entry is derived from a study of blood T cell repertoires in COVID-19. Assay used: immunoSEQ multiplex PCR; TCRdb lists only in-frame clones, some missing. This table holds tens of thousands of clones, around 86% found once. V gene TRBV5-1 combines with J gene TRBJ2-3, with a weak D call TRBD1 (5 bases). The source is a human donor in a cohort sampled during active COVID-19. Specimen: peripheral blood. The CDR3 region is CASSPGHADTQYF. The CDR3 nucleotides read TGCGCCAGCAGTCCCGGACACGCAGATACGCAGTATTTT.